The present entry profiles one T cell receptor (beta chain) with its context. The antigen is not known. Trimming left V 4 bases short and J 12 bases short, with 12 bases between. The CDR3 spans 11 residues. Germline V gives CDR1 SGHAT, CDR2 FQNNGV. The data originate from a study of Graves' ophthalmopathy and Graves' hyperthyroidism. Study overall: At initial diagnosis, peripheral blood was obtained, and this preceded any treatment.

Scientists amplified the TCR beta CDR3 regions from RNA transcripts. HTBI primers primed a first-round RT-PCR, and a second-round multiplex PCR followed. TCRdb re-called the multiplex PCR reads with MiXCR, one entry per CDR3 protein. This table holds about 400,000 distinct CDR3 sequences, 21% found once. Broader study findings: Appearing in blood as well were most expanded thyroid clonotypes above 0.001 frequency.

Researchers classed hyperthyroidism as stable given no ophthalmopathy within 18 months of follow-up. Hyperthyroidism patients, aged 18 to 65, were newly diagnosed, under 2 months' duration. The genes are TRBV11-2 and TRBJ1-1, with no clear D. Sequencing was carried out using peripheral blood. The receptor's source is a woman in her late teens or twenties with stable Graves' hyperthyroidism. The CDR3 coding sequence is TGTGCCAGCAGCTCGCATTCTGTCCCTTTCTTT. Translation gives CASSSHSVPFF.